This T cell receptor beta chain was observed in a study of shared clonotypes between healthy human individuals. Each PCR replicate from the sorted subsets contained roughly 210 ng DNA, which is 25,000 to 30,000 T cell genomes. As handled by the study authors: ImmunoSEQ output held junction-only sequences without quality scores, so filtering differed. The table came from immunoSEQ multiplex PCR; TCRdb's copy has only in-frame clones and leaves some out. V and J calls and clone size are as listed in that table; D and trimming were resolved from the DNA. There are just over 2,000,000 clones in the sample; about 95% occur only once, and approximately 1.2% lies in the top ten. Terminally differentiated effector memory CD45RA+ cells were left out of the naive CD8 fraction, which was CD45RO-negative and positively selected for CCR7. Concerning this clone itself: Its cognate antigen is unknown.

CDR3 length: 19 amino acids. J was trimmed by 2 bases and V by 4 bases; bases with no gene match: 18. CDR1 and CDR2 from the germline V gene are SGHDT and YYEEEE. Broader study findings: Clonotypes which were not shared had lower generation probabilities than clonotypes that all four donors shared.

The chain links TRBV5-6 to TRBJ2-3; TRBD1 matches at 8 bases. The origin of this receptor is a man between 18 and 29 years old in good health. The sample taken for sequencing was naive CD8+ T cells sorted from blood. CDR3 sequence reads: CASSVDRVLNWIYTDTQYF. In DNA form, the CDR3 reads TGTGCCAGCAGCGTGGACAGGGTGTTAAATTGGATCTACACAGATACGCAGTATTTT.